This T cell receptor (beta chain) appears in the sequencing data of a study of blood T cell repertoires in COVID-19. In the study overall: PBMCs, B-cell-depleted T cells, or T cells provided the cDNA or gDNA that made up the material.

The CDR3 runs 13 residues. V was pared by 6 bases and J by 5 bases, with 15 bases between. Germline CDR1 is SQVTM and CDR2 is ANQGSEA. This clone was detected once. Generated by immunoSEQ multiplex PCR, the TCRdb table keeps only in-frame clones and is missing some. The repertoire holds approximately 300,000 clones, with 80% to 85% as singletons. While infection was still active, Seattle patients were enrolled and then followed longitudinally. Sequenced input: peripheral blood. The chain uses TRBV29-1 and TRBJ2-3, with D perhaps TRBD2 (7 bases). The TCR sequence derives from a person between 70 and 80 years old with COVID-19, enrolled during active disease. CDR3 sequence: CSVGGPGKDTQYF. DNA of the CDR3: TGCAGCGTGGGGGGGCCGGGGAAAGATACGCAGTATTTT.